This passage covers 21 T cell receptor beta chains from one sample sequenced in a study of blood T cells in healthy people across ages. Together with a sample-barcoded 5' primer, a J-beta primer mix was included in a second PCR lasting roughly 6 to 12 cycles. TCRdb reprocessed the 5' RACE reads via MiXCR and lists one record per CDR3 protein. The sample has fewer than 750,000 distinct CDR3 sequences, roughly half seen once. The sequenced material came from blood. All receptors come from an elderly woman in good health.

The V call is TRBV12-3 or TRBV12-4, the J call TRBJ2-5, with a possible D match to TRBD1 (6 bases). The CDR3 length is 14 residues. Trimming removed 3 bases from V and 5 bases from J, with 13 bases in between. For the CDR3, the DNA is TGTGCCAGCAGTTTGAGGCAGGGGTCGGAGACCCAGTACTTC. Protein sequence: CASSLRQGSETQYF.

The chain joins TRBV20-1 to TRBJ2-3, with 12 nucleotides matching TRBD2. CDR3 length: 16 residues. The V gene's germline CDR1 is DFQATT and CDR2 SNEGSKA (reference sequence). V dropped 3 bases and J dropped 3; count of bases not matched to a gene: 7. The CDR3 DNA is TGCAGTGCTAGGAAGACTAGCGGGAGTTGGACAGATACGCAGTATTTT. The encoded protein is CSARKTSGSWTDTQYF.

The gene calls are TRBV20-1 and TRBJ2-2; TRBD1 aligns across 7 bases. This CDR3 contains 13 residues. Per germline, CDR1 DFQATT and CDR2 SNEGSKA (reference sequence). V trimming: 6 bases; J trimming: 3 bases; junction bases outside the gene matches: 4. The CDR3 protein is CSAGDRDTGELFF. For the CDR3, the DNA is TGCAGTGCCGGGGACAGAGACACCGGGGAGCTGTTTTTT.

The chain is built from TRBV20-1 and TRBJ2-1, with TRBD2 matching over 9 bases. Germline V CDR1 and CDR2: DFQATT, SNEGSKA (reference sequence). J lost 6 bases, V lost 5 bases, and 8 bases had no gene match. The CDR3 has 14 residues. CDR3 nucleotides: TGCAGTGCTCTTTTAGCGGGGGCCCTCAATGAGCAGTTCTTC. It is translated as CSALLAGALNEQFF.

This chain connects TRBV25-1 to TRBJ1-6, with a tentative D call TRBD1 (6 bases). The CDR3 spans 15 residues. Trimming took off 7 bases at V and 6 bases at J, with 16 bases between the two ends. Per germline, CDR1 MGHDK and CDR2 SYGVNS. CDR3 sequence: CASTDQGSGNSPLHF. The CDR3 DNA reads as TGTGCCAGCACCGATCAGGGGAGCGGTAATTCACCCCTCCACTTT.

As DNA, the CDR3 is TGTGCCAGCAGTTTATCGCGCACTCGGGGTGAGCAGTACTTC. Residues: CASSLSRTRGEQYF. The chain links TRBV27 to TRBJ2-5; D perhaps matches TRBD2 (5 bases). V gave up 0 bases and J gave up 11 bases, with 16 bases separating them. The CDR3 sequence is 14 residues long. Germline assignment: CDR1 MNHEY and CDR2 SMNVEV (reference sequence).

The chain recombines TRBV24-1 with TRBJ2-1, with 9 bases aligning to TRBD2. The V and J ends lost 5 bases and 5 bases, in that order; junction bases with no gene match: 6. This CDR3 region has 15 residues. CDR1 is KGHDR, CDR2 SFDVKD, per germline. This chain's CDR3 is CATSGLAGEHNEQFF. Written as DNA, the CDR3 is TGTGCCACCAGTGGTTTAGCGGGAGAGCACAATGAGCAGTTCTTC.

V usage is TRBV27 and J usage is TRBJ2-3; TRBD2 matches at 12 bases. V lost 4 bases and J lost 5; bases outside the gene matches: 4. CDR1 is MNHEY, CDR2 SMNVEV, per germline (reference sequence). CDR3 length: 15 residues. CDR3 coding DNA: TGTGCCAGCAGTTCTAGCGGGGGGGCCAAAGATACGCAGTATTTT. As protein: CASSSSGGAKDTQYF.

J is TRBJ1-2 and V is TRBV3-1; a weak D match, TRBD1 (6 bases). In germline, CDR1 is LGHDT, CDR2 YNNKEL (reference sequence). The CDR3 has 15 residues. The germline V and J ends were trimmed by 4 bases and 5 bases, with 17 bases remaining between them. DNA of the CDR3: TGTGCCAGCAGCCTTCGACAGGATGGGAGATATGGCTACACCTTC. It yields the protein CASSLRQDGRYGYTF.

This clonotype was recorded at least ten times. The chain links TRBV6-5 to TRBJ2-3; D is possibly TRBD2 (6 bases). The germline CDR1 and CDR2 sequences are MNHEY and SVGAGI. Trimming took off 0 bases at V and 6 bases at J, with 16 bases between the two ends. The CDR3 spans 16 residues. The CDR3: CASSYSWSLLADTQYF. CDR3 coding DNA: TGTGCCAGCAGTTACTCATGGTCACTTCTAGCGGATACGCAGTATTTT.

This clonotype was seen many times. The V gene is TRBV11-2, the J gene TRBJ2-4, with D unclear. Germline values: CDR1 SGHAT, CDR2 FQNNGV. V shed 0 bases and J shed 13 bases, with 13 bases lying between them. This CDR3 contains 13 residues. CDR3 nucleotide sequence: TGTGCCAGCAGCTTAGACGCGTTAACAGAACAGTACTTC. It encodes CASSLDALTEQYF.

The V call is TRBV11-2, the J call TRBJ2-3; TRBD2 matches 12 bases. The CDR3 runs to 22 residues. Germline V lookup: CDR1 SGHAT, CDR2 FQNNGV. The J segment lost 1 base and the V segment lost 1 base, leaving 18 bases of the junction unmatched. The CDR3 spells CASSLVGWIPSGGAVGTDTQYF. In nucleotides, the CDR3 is TGTGCCAGCAGCTTAGTCGGTTGGATACCTAGCGGGGGGGCAGTGGGCACAGATACGCAGTATTTT. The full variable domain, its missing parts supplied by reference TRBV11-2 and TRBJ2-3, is EAGVAQSPRYKIIEKRQSVAFWCNPISGHATLYWYQQILGQGPKLLIQFQNNGVVDDSQLPKDRFSAERLKGVDSTLKIQPAKLEDSAVYLCASSLVGWIPSGGAVGTDTQYFGPGTRLTVL.

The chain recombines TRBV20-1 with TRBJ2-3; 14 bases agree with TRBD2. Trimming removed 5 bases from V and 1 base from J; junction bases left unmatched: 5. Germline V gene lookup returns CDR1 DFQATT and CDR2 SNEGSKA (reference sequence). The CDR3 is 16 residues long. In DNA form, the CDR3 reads TGCAGTGCTCCGACTAGCGGGAGGGCCCGCACAGATACGCAGTATTTT. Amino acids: CSAPTSGRARTDTQYF.

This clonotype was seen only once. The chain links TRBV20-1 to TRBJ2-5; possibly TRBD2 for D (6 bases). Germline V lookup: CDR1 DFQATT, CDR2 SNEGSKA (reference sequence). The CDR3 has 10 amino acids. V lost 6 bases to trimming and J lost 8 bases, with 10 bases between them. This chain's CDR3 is CSAVGGTQYF. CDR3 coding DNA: TGCAGTGCGGTGGGGGGAACCCAGTACTTC.

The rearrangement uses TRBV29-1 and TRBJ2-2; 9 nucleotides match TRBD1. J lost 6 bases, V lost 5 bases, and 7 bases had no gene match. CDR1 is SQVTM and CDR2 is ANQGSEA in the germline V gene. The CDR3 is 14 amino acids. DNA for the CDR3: TGCAGCGTTTCGGACAGGGGATTTGCCGGGGAGCTGTTTTTT. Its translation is CSVSDRGFAGELFF.

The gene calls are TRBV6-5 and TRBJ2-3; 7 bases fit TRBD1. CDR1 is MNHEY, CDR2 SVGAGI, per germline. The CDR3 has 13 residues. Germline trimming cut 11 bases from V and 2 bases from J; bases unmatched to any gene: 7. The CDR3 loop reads CAAKRGPTDTQYF. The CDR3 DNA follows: TGTGCCGCAAAGAGGGGGCCCACAGATACGCAGTATTTT.

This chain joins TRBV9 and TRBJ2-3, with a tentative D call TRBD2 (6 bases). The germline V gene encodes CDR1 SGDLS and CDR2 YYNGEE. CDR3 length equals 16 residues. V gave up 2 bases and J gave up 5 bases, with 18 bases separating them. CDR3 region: CASSVTSGGGGDTQYF. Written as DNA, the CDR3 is TGTGCCAGCAGCGTGACTAGTGGCGGTGGTGGAGATACGCAGTATTTT.

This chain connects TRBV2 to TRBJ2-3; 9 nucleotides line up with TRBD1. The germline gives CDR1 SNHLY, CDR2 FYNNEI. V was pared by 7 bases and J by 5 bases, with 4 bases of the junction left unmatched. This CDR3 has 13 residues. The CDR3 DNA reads TGTGCCAGCAACAGGGGGCGAGAAGATACGCAGTATTTT. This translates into CASNRGREDTQYF.

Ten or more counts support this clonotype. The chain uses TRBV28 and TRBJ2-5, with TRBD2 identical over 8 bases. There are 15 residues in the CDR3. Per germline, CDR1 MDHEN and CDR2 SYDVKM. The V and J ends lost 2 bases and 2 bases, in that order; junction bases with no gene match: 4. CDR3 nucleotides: TGTGCCAGCAGTTTAGCGGGGGGCATTCAAGAGACCCAGTACTTC. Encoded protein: CASSLAGGIQETQYF.

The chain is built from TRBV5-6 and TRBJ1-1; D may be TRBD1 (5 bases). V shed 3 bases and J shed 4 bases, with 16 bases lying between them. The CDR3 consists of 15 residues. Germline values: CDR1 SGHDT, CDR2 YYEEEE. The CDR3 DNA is TGTGCCAGCAGCTGGGCAAGCCAGGGAGCCACTGAAGCTTTCTTT. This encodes CASSWASQGATEAFF. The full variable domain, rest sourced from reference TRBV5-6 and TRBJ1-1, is DAGVTQSPTHLIKTRGQQVTLRCSPKSGHDTVSWYQQALGQGPQFIFQYYEEEERQRGNFPDRFSGHQFPNYSSELNVNALLLGDSALYLCASSWASQGATEAFFGQGTRLTVV.

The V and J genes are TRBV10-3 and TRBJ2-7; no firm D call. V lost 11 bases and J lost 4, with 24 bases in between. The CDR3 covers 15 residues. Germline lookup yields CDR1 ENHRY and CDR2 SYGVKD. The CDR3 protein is CAGPSGLGFLYEQYF. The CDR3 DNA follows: TGTGCCGGCCCCTCCGGGTTGGGATTCCTATACGAGCAGTACTTC.